A selection of T cell receptor beta chains follows, all from one sample in a study of human T cells and chemical hapten exposure. TCRdb recomputed calls from the RACE reads with MiXCR, one row per CDR3 protein. The sample yields approximately 79,000 distinct CDR3 sequences, 6.5% to 10% seen once. The source material was whole blood, sampled in connection with sensitization to the hapten diphenylcyclopropenone (DPC). Receptors originate from a man aged 35 to 55 with alopecia areata. Some clones in this sample may be carry-over from other donors' samples. The CDR3 runs from the conserved cysteine through the conserved F or W. A D gene is named only where the DNA matches it firmly. Clone size, where shown, is once, few, many, or a class for clones that have expanded.

>TRBV28|NA|many|TRBJ2-7
TGTGCCATCGCCAGGGGCTCCCCCTACGAGCAGTACTTC
CAIARGSPYEQYF
>TRBV13|NA|NA|TRBJ2-4
TGTGCCAGCAGCTTAGCACGGAGAGCCAAAAACATTCGGTACTTC
CASSLARRAKNIRYF
>TRBV19|NA|NA|TRBJ1-2
TGTGCCAGTAGTATTAGGCGGGTAAACTATGGCTACACCTTC
CASSIRRVNYGYTF
>TRBV3-1|TRBD2|NA|TRBJ2-1
TGTGCCAGCAGCCAAGAGTGGCTAGCGGGGAACAATGAGCAGTTCTTC
CASSQEWLAGNNEQFF
>TRBV7-9|NA|many|TRBJ1-1
TGTGCCAGCAGATCAAGGTCCCCGGGGGCAGGCGCTGAAGCTTTCTTT
CASRSRSPGAGAEAFF
>TRBV12-3/TRBV12-4|TRBD1|few|TRBJ1-1
TGTGCCAGCGGACGGACAGGGGAGGGGTCCACTGAAGCTTTCTTT
CASGRTGEGSTEAFF
>TRBV9|NA|NA|TRBJ1-4
TGTGCCAGCAGCGTAGGTTCAGTGGGGGAAAAACTGTTTTTT
CASSVGSVGEKLFF
>TRBV12-3/TRBV12-4|NA|many|TRBJ2-2
TGTGCCAGCAGTTTAGAGGGGTCCCGGGGCGGGGAGCTGTTTTTT
CASSLEGSRGGELFF
>TRBV30|NA|many|TRBJ1-5
TGTGCCTGGAGGGACAGTGACAATCAGCCCCAGCATTTT
CAWRDSDNQPQHF
>TRBV10-3|TRBD2|many|TRBJ2-2
TGTGCCATCAGGATGGTAGCGGGATTAACCACCGGGGAGCTGTTTTTT
CAIRMVAGLTTGELFF
>TRBV10-3|NA|NA|TRBJ2-5
TGTGCCATCAGTGAGTCGGCAGGGTTATCGGAAGAGACCCAGTACTTC
CAISESAGLSEETQYF
>TRBV7-9|TRBD1|few|TRBJ2-4
TGTGCCAGCAGCCTAGGACAGGTTAAACTCACTACCAAAAACATTCAGTACTTC
CASSLGQVKLTTKNIQYF
>TRBV7-2|TRBD2|NA|TRBJ2-3
TGTGCCAGCAGCAGACCTGAACTAGCGGAAATTAAGGATACGCAGTATTTT
CASSRPELAEIKDTQYF
>TRBV18|NA|NA|TRBJ2-1
TGTGCCAGCTCAACATTTCAGGGTGGTGAGCAGTTCTTC
CASSTFQGGEQFF
>TRBV10-3|TRBD1|many|TRBJ1-1
TGTGCCATCAGTGTGTTGGACAGGGGTGAAGGAAGAACTGAAGCTTTCTTT
CAISVLDRGEGRTEAFF
>TRBV5-1|NA|few|TRBJ1-1
TGCGCCAGCAGCCGTACGGCGTCGGGCACTGAAGCTTTCTTT
CASSRTASGTEAFF